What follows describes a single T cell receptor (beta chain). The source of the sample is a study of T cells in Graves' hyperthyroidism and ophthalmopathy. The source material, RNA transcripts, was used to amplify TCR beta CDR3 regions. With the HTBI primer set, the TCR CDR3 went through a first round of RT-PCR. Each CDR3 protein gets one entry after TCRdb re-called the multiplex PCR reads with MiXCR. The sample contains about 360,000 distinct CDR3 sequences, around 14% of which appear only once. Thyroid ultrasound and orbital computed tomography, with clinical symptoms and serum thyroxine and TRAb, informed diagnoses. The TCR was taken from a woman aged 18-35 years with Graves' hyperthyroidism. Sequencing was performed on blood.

CDR3 loop: CASILTGVSYNEQFF. The CDR3 DNA reads TGTGCCAGCATCCTTACAGGGGTTTCCTACAATGAGCAGTTCTTC. V gene TRBV12-3 or TRBV12-4 combines with J gene TRBJ2-1; TRBD1 matches at 7 bases. The CDR3 has 15 amino acids. J lost 1 base, V lost 7 bases, and 7 bases had no gene match.